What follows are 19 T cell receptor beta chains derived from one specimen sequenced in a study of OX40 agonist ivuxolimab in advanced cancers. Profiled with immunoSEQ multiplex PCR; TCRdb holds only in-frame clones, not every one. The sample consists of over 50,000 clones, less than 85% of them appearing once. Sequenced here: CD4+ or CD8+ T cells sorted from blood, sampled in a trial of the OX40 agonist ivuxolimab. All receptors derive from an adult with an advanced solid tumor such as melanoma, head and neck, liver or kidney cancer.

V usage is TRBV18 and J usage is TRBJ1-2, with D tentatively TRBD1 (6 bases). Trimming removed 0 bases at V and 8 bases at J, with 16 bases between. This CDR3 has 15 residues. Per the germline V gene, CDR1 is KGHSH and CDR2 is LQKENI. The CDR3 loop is CASSPPGGALLGYTF. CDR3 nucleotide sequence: TGTGCCAGCTCACCACCGGGGGGGGCCCTCCTCGGCTACACCTTC. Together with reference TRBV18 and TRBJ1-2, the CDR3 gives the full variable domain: NAGVMQNPRHLVRRRGQEARLRCSPMKGHSHVYWYRQLPEEGLKFMVYLQKENIIDESGMPKERFSAEFPKEGPSILRIQQVVRGDSAAYFCASSPPGGALLGYTFGSGTRLTVV.

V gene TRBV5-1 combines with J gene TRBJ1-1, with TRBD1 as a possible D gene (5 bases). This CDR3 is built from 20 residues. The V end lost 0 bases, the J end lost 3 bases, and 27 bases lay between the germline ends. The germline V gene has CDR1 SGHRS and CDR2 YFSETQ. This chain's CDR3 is CASSLVLGASGPLEDTEAFF. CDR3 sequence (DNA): TGCGCCAGCAGCTTGGTTTTAGGGGCCTCAGGCCCCCTTGAAGACACTGAAGCTTTCTTT.

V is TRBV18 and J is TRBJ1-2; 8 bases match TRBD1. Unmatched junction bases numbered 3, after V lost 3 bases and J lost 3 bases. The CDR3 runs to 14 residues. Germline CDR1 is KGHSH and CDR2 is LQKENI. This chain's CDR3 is CASSPAGGYYGYTF. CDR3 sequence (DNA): TGTGCCAGCTCACCGGCAGGGGGCTACTATGGCTACACCTTC.

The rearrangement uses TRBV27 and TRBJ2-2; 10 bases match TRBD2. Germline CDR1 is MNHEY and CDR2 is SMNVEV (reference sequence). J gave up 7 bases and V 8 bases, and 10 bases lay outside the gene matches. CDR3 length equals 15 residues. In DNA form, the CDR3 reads TGTGCCAGCCGAACAAGCGGGAGGGCCAGCGGGGAGCTGTTTTTT. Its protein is CASRTSGRASGELFF.

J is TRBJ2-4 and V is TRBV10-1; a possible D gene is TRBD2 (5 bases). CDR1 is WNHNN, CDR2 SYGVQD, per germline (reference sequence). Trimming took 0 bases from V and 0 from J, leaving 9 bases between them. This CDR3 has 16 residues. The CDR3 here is CASSESRGIAKNIQYF. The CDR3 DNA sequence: TGCGCCAGCAGTGAGTCTCGAGGGATAGCCAAAAACATTCAGTACTTC.

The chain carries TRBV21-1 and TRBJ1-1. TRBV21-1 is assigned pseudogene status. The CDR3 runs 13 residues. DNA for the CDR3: TGTGCCAGCAGCAATCGTCCTAACGCTGAAGCTTTCTTT. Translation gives CASSNRPNAEAFF.

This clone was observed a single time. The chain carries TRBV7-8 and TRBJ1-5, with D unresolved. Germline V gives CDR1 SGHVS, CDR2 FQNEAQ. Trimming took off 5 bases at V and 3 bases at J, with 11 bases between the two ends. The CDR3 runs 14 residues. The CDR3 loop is CASSANLPNQPQHF. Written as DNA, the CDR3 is TGTGCCAGCAGCGCCAATCTTCCCAATCAGCCCCAGCATTTT.

The CDR3 DNA follows: TGTGCCAGCAGGGATAGACAGGGGAGGAATTCACCCCTCCACTTT. Translated: CASRDRQGRNSPLHF. The V and J genes are TRBV7-8 and TRBJ1-6; 8 nucleotides align to TRBD1. The germline V gene has CDR1 SGHVS and CDR2 FQNEAQ. This CDR3 has 15 amino acids. Unmatched junction bases numbered 8, after V lost 6 bases and J lost 7 bases. Full variable domain (outside the CDR3, taken from reference TRBV7-8 and TRBJ1-6): GAGVSQSPRYKVAKRGQDVALRCDPISGHVSLFWYQQALGQGPEFLTYFQNEAQLDKSGLPSDRFFAERPEGSVSTLKIQRTQQEDSAVYLCASRDRQGRNSPLHFGNGTRLTVT.

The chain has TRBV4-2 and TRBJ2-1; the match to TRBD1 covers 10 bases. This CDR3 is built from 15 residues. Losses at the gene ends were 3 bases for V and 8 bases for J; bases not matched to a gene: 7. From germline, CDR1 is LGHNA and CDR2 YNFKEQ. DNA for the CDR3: TGTGCCAGCAGCCAGGCCGGACAGGGGGGGGATGAGCAGTTCTTC. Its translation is CASSQAGQGGDEQFF.

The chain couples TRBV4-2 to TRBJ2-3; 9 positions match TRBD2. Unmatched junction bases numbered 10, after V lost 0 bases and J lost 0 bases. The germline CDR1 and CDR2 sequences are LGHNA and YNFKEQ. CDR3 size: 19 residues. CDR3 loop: CASSQDFEVTSGSTDTQYF. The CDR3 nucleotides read TGTGCCAGCAGCCAAGATTTTGAGGTGACTAGCGGAAGCACAGATACGCAGTATTTT.

The CDR3 is CASSAIGEGRTEAFF. CDR3 nucleotides: TGTGCCAGCAGCGCCATCGGTGAGGGTCGCACTGAAGCTTTCTTT. The chain combines TRBV28 with TRBJ1-1; D uncertain. CDR3 size: 15 residues. Germline V CDR1 and CDR2: MDHEN, SYDVKM. V was clipped by 6 bases and J by 4 bases, with 18 bases between them.

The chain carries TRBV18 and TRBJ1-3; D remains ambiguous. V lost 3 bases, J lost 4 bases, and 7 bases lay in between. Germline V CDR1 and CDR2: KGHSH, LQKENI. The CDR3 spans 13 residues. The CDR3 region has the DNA TGTGCCAGCTCACCGAATAGGGGAAACACCATATATTTT. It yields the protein CASSPNRGNTIYF. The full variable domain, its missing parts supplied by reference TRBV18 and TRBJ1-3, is NAGVMQNPRHLVRRRGQEARLRCSPMKGHSHVYWYRQLPEEGLKFMVYLQKENIIDESGMPKERFSAEFPKEGPSILRIQQVVRGDSAAYFCASSPNRGNTIYFGEGSWLTVV.

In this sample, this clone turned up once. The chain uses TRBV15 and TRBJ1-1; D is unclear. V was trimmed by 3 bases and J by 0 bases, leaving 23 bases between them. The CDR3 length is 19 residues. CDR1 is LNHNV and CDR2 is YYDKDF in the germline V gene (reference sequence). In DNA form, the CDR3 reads TGTGCCACCAGCAGGGACGGTGGGGTCATGGACTCTATGAACACTGAAGCTTTCTTT. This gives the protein CATSRDGGVMDSMNTEAFF. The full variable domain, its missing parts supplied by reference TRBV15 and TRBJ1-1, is DAMVIQNPRYQVTQFGKPVTLSCSQTLNHNVMYWYQQKSSQAPKLLFHYYDKDFNNEADTPDNFQSRRPNTSFCFLDIRSPGLGDTAMYLCATSRDGGVMDSMNTEAFFGQGTRLTVV.

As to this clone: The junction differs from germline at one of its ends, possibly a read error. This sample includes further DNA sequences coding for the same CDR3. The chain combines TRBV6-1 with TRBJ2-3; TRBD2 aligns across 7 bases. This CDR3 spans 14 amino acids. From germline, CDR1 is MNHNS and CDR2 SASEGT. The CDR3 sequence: CASSENTSEDTQYF. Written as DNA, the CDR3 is TGCGCCAGCAGTGAAAATACTAGCGAAGATACGCAGTATTTT.

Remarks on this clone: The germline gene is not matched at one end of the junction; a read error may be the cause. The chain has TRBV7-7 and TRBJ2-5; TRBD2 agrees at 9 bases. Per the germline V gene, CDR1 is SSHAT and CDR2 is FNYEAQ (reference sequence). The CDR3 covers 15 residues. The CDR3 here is CASSFASGIQETQYF. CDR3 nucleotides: TGTGCTAGCAGCTTTGCTAGCGGGATACAAGAGACCCAGTACTTC.

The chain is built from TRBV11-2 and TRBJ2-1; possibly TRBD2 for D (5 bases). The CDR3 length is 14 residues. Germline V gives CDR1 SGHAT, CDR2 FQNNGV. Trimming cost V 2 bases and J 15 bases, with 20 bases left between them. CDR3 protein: CASSLPPSGLSLFF. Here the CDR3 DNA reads TGTGCCAGCAGCTTACCTCCCTCCGGACTCTCGCTGTTCTTC.

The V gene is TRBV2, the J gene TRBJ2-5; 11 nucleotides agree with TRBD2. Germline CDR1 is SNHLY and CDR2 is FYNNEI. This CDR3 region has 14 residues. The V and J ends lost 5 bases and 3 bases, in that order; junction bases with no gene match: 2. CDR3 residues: CASSRLAGKETQYF. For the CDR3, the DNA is TGTGCCAGCAGTAGACTAGCGGGAAAAGAGACCCAGTACTTC.

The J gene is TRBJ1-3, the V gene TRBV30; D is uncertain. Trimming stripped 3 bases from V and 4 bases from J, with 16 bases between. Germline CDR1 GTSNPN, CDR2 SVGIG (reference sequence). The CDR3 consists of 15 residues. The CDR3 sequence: CAWSPGESYGNTIYF. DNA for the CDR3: TGTGCCTGGAGCCCCGGAGAAAGCTACGGAAACACCATATATTTT. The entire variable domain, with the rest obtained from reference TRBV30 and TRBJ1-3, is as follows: SQTIHQWPATLVQPVGSPLSLECTVEGTSNPNLYWYRQAAGRGLQLLFYSVGIGQISSEVPQNLSASRPQDRQFILSSKKLLLSDSGFYLCAWSPGESYGNTIYFGEGSWLTVV.

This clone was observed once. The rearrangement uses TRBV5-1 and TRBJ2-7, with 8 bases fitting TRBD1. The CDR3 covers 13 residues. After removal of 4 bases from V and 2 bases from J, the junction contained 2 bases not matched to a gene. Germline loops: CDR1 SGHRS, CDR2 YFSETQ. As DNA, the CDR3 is TGCGCCAGCAGCAGGACAGGGACCTACGAGCAGTACTTC. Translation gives CASSRTGTYEQYF.